This T cell receptor (beta chain) stems from a study of cytomegalovirus exposure and HLA in healthy donors. Study results and caveats: Some TCR beta chains (about 170 of them) were listed as cytomegalovirus-associated. Sequence variants that were highly shared formed a cluster that was likely a sequencing artifact. Several of the most significant clusters appeared linked to common viral pathogens, based on a later analysis.

Regarding this clone: Its target is unknown.

These donors counted as nominally healthy when sampled, but unrecorded immune exposures were likely. V was clipped by 4 bases and J by 4 bases, with 9 bases between them. Per the germline V gene, CDR1 is SGHKS and CDR2 is YYEKEE (reference sequence). The CDR3 length is 13 residues. Researchers ran the PCR with 60 Vbeta and 13 Jbeta primers. Sequencing used immunoSEQ multiplex PCR; TCRdb keeps in-frame clones, though not all of them. The sample has roughly 160,000 clones, 77% seen once. This TCR was sampled from a man younger than 40 in good health and CMV-seropositive. The sample was PBMCs. V gene TRBV5-5 combines with J gene TRBJ1-5; D not resolved. Here the CDR3 reads CASSMDLNQPQHF. In DNA, the CDR3 is TGTGCCAGCAGCATGGACTTAAATCAGCCCCAGCATTTT. The full variable domain, rest sourced from reference TRBV5-5 and TRBJ1-5, is DAGVTQSPTHLIKTRGQQVTLRCSPISGHKSVSWYQQVLGQGPQFIFQYYEKEERGRGNFPDRFSARQFPNYSSELNVNALLLGDSALYLCASSMDLNQPQHFGDGTRLSIL.